These 30 T cell receptor beta chains originate from one sample sequenced in a study of blood T cell repertoires in COVID-19. Here immunoSEQ multiplex PCR was the method, and the copy in TCRdb shows in-frame clones only, minus some. The repertoire holds some 46,000 clones, with 75% to 90% as singletons. Sample: peripheral blood. These receptors were obtained from a man in his fifties or sixties with acute or convalescent COVID-19.

V gene TRBV9 combines with J gene TRBJ2-1; possible D gene TRBD2, 5 bases. Germline V gene data show CDR1 as SGDLS and CDR2 as YYNGEE. CDR3 size: 13 residues. Trimming pared 0 bases from V and 6 bases from J, leaving 7 bases between. The CDR3: CASSVGGINEQFF. In DNA form, the CDR3 reads TGTGCCAGCAGCGTAGGAGGGATCAATGAGCAGTTCTTC.

The chain combines TRBV6-2 or TRBV6-3 with TRBJ2-1; TRBD2 aligns across 13 bases. The CDR3 has 15 residues. V shed 6 bases, J shed 7 bases, and the junction held 6 bases outside the gene matches. The germline V gene has CDR1 MNHEY and CDR2 SVGEGT. The CDR3 DNA sequence: TGTGCCAGCAGCAAAACTAGCGGGGGGGGTAATGAGCAGTTCTTC. Amino acid sequence: CASSKTSGGGNEQFF.

V and J are TRBV27 and TRBJ2-4, with TRBD1 matching 7 bases. This CDR3 region has 15 residues. Germline V gene sequence: CDR1 MNHEY, CDR2 SMNVEV (reference sequence). V trimming: 6 bases; J trimming: 0 bases; junction bases outside the gene matches: 5. The CDR3 loop is CASSPTGAAKNIQYF. Here the CDR3 DNA reads TGTGCCAGCAGCCCAACAGGGGCAGCCAAAAACATTCAGTACTTC.

The DNA for the CDR3 is TGTGCCTGGAGTCAGGGTTATAGCAATCAGCCCCAGCATTTT. It codes for CAWSQGYSNQPQHF. The chain is built from TRBV30 and TRBJ1-5; D possibly corresponds to TRBD1 (5 bases). Germline V gives CDR1 GTSNPN, CDR2 SVGIG (reference sequence). There are 14 residues in the CDR3. V shed 2 bases and J shed 0 bases, with 8 bases lying between them.

This CDR3 is CASSKSGTPVGAFF. In DNA, the CDR3 is TGTGCCAGCAGTAAATCCGGGACACCCGTTGGGGCTTTCTTT. The V call is TRBV25-1, the J call TRBJ1-1, with D maybe TRBD1 (6 bases). The CDR3 has 14 residues. Trimming removed 5 bases from V and 11 bases from J, with 21 bases in between. Germline CDR1 reads MGHDK; CDR2 reads SYGVNS.

V usage is TRBV27 and J usage is TRBJ1-4; D may be TRBD1 (5 bases). The CDR3 is 18 residues long. Germline V lookup: CDR1 MNHEY, CDR2 SMNVEV (reference sequence). The V gene lost 6 bases and the J gene lost 1 base, with 21 bases spanning the gap. The CDR3 region is CASSAGPSAPLTNEKLFF. CDR3 DNA sequence: TGTGCCAGCAGCGCGGGGCCTTCCGCACCCCTAACTAATGAAAAACTGTTTTTT.

V and J are TRBV24-1 and TRBJ1-2; 9 bases line up with TRBD1. V lost 4 bases and J lost 2; bases outside the gene matches: 10. The CDR3 spans 17 residues. The germline V gene has CDR1 KGHDR and CDR2 SFDVKD. The CDR3 loop is CATSESGTGPTNYGYTF. CDR3 nucleotide sequence: TGTGCCACCAGTGAATCCGGGACAGGGCCAACGAACTATGGCTACACCTTC.

The chain combines TRBV7-2 with TRBJ2-5; 16 bases are shared with TRBD2. This CDR3 is built from 16 residues. V shed 5 bases and J 4 bases; nucleotides not matched to a gene: 4. CDR1 SGHTA and CDR2 FQGNSA come from the germline V gene. The CDR3 region has the DNA TGTGCCAGCAGCGCGGGACTAGCGGGGGGGTTAGAGACCCAGTACTTC. Translated: CASSAGLAGGLETQYF.

This clone appeared a single time. The genes are TRBV6-2 or TRBV6-3 and TRBJ2-7; 10 bases map to TRBD1. V was clipped by 5 bases and J by 4 bases; unmatched bases: 8. Germline values: CDR1 MNHEY, CDR2 SVGEGT. This CDR3 comprises 15 residues. In DNA, the CDR3 is TGTGCCAGCAGTACGTCCGGGACAGGGGTGTACGAGCAGTACTTC. It specifies CASSTSGTGVYEQYF.

The chain links TRBV19 to TRBJ1-3; D uncertain. The CDR3 runs to 14 residues. V was trimmed by 1 base and J by 1 base, leaving 5 bases between them. Germline loops: CDR1 LNHDA, CDR2 SQIVND (reference sequence). The CDR3 here is CASSIGGSGNTIYF. The DNA of the CDR3 is TGTGCCAGTAGTATAGGAGGGTCTGGAAACACCATATATTTT.

This clone was detected only once. J is TRBJ1-2 and V is TRBV10-3; D remains unclear. The V end lost 4 bases, the J end lost 10 bases, and 16 bases lay between the germline ends. Germline CDR1 is ENHRY and CDR2 is SYGVKD. The CDR3 extends over 13 amino acids. CDR3 sequence (DNA): TGTGCCATCAGTGCCCCCGGGGATCGAGACTACACCTTC. It specifies CAISAPGDRDYTF.

The CDR3 sequence is CASSLNTGGLNYGYTF. In DNA form, the CDR3 reads TGCGCCAGCAGCTTGAATACAGGGGGCCTAAACTATGGCTACACCTTC. V gene TRBV5-1 combines with J gene TRBJ1-2; TRBD1 aligns across 9 bases. From germline, CDR1 is SGHRS and CDR2 YFSETQ. The CDR3 covers 16 residues. With V trimmed by 1 base and J by 2 bases, 6 bases remained unmatched.

This clone was detected once. The V call is TRBV4-3, the J call TRBJ2-1; TRBD1 matches 8 bases. Germline loops: CDR1 LGHNA, CDR2 YSLEER. The CDR3 runs to 16 residues. J gave up 9 bases and V 0 bases, and 10 bases lay outside the gene matches. The CDR3 is CASSQDADRVGSEQFF. CDR3 DNA sequence: TGCGCCAGCAGCCAAGACGCGGACAGGGTTGGTAGTGAGCAGTTCTTC.

V is TRBV5-1 and J is TRBJ2-3; D gene unclear. The length of the CDR3 is 14 residues. The germline V and J ends were trimmed by 0 bases and 0 bases, with 5 bases remaining between them. Germline values: CDR1 SGHRS, CDR2 YFSETQ. The CDR3 protein is CASSLDRSTDTQYF. The CDR3 region has the DNA TGCGCCAGCAGCTTGGATAGAAGCACAGATACGCAGTATTTT. Supplemented by reference TRBV5-1 and TRBJ2-3, the full variable domain reads KAGVTQTPRYLIKTRGQQVTLSCSPISGHRSVSWYQQTPGQGLQFLFEYFSETQRNKGNFPGRFSGRQFSNSRSEMNVSTLELGDSALYLCASSLDRSTDTQYFGPGTRLTVL.

The chain employs TRBV10-3 and TRBJ2-2; maybe TRBD1 (6 bases). V shed 8 bases and J shed 0 bases, with 10 bases lying between them. This CDR3 region has 14 residues. Germline CDR1 is ENHRY and CDR2 is SYGVKD. The CDR3 region is CAIGAGANTGELFF. Here the CDR3 DNA reads TGTGCCATCGGAGCAGGGGCGAACACCGGGGAGCTGTTTTTT.

This clone was detected only once. This chain uses TRBV30 with TRBJ1-2, with D possibly TRBD1 on 5 matching bases. Germline CDR1 and CDR2: GTSNPN and SVGIG (reference sequence). The CDR3 is made up of 14 amino acids. V lost 3 bases, J lost 6 bases, and 17 bases lay in between. CDR3 bases: TGTGCCTGGAGGGGGCTTAGGACATTCAATGGCTACACCTTC. As protein: CAWRGLRTFNGYTF.

The chain links TRBV3-1 (or the pseudogene TRBV3-2) to TRBJ2-7, with 7 bases aligning to TRBD1. The ends lost 4 bases at V and 6 bases at J; junction bases unmatched: 3. From germline, CDR1 is LGHDT and CDR2 YNNKEL (reference sequence). CDR3 length: 12 amino acids. CDR3 amino acids: CASSPSGGEQYF. The CDR3 nucleotides are TGTGCCAGCAGCCCCTCAGGGGGCGAGCAGTACTTC.

This chain uses TRBV18 with TRBJ1-4; D gene ambiguous. The V gene's germline CDR1 is KGHSH and CDR2 LQKENI. CDR3 length: 15 amino acids. Trimming removed 3 bases from V and 0 bases from J, with 8 bases in between. This CDR3 reads CASSPNWSTNEKLFF. CDR3 nucleotides: TGTGCCAGCTCACCCAACTGGTCAACTAATGAAAAACTGTTTTTT.

The rearrangement uses TRBV25-1 and TRBJ1-1; 8 bases line up with TRBD1. CDR3 length: 15 residues. With 1 base clipped from V and 1 base from J, the junction kept 2 bases outside the gene matches. The V gene's germline CDR1 is MGHDK and CDR2 SYGVNS. The CDR3 spells CASSESGQENTEAFF. The CDR3 bases are TGTGCCAGCAGTGAATCGGGACAGGAGAACACTGAAGCTTTCTTT.

CDR3 loop: CASSSMFPSTLAGGPYNEQFF. In DNA, the CDR3 is TGTGCCAGCAGTTCTATGTTCCCCTCAACCCTAGCGGGAGGGCCCTACAATGAGCAGTTCTTC. This chain links TRBV28 with TRBJ2-1; 12 nucleotides match TRBD2. The CDR3 totals 21 residues. CDR1 and CDR2 from the germline V gene are MDHEN and SYDVKM. V lost 4 bases, J lost 2 bases, and 18 bases stayed unmatched.

The V and J genes are TRBV18 and TRBJ2-5; no definite D call. The CDR3 has 12 residues. Germline V CDR1 and CDR2: KGHSH, LQKENI. Trimming cost V 6 bases and J 4 bases, with 9 bases left between them. CDR3: CASSNQAETQYF. DNA of the CDR3: TGTGCCAGCTCTAACCAAGCAGAGACCCAGTACTTC.

This chain uses TRBV12-3 or TRBV12-4 with TRBJ2-5, with D possibly being TRBD2 (5 bases). Trimming removed 6 bases at V and 5 bases at J, with 7 bases between. The CDR3 loop spans 11 amino acids. The CDR3 loop is CASRGLETQYF. The CDR3 DNA follows: TGTGCCAGCAGAGGACTCGAGACCCAGTACTTC.

V and J are TRBV28 and TRBJ1-1; no definite D call. Germline CDR1 and CDR2: MDHEN and SYDVKM. The CDR3 covers 14 residues. V dropped 10 bases and J dropped 4 bases, with 19 bases sitting between them. The CDR3 nucleotides read TGTGCCACTTTCCCTAACCCCGATTCCACTGAAGCTTTCTTT. As protein: CATFPNPDSTEAFF.

The chain is built from TRBV2 and TRBJ2-1; TRBD1 aligns across 8 bases. Unmatched junction bases numbered 0, after V lost 8 bases and J lost 6 bases. The CDR3 is made up of 11 amino acids. CDR1 and CDR2 (germline): SNHLY, FYNNEI. CDR3 bases: TGTGCCAGCCAGGGGGCCAATGAGCAGTTCTTC. Its protein is CASQGANEQFF.

This clone was recorded a few times. The chain joins TRBV7-2 to TRBJ1-5, with 7 bases that match TRBD1. Germline V gives CDR1 SGHTA, CDR2 FQGNSA. CDR3 length: 15 amino acids. The trim removed 5 bases at V and 1 base at J, leaving 5 bases unmatched. For the CDR3, the DNA is TGTGCCAGCAGCCCGACGACAGGGAGCAATCAGCCCCAGCATTTT. As protein: CASSPTTGSNQPQHF.

The chain employs TRBV20-1 and TRBJ2-7; 9 bases fit TRBD2. Unmatched junction bases numbered 10, after V lost 3 bases and J lost 1 base. This CDR3 is built from 16 residues. Germline CDR1 reads DFQATT; CDR2 reads SNEGSKA (reference sequence). CDR3 DNA sequence: TGCAGTGCTAGTGATGCTCGACTAGCGGAATCCTACGAGCAGTACTTC. Translated: CSASDARLAESYEQYF.

V gene TRBV24-1 combines with J gene TRBJ2-2; perhaps TRBD1 as D (6 bases). Trimming shortened V by 3 bases and J by 4 bases, and 14 bases separated the two germline ends. CDR1 and CDR2 from the germline V gene are KGHDR and SFDVKD. The CDR3 spans 16 residues. In nucleotides, the CDR3 is TGTGCCACCAGTGATGCCGGGGCAGGGGCCACCGGGGAGCTGTTTTTT. This gives the protein CATSDAGAGATGELFF.

The J gene is TRBJ2-5, the V gene TRBV12-5, with a weak D call TRBD1 (5 bases). Trimming left V 1 base short and J 0 bases short, with 6 bases between. CDR3 length equals 14 residues. Germline V gene data show CDR1 as LGHNT and CDR2 as FRNRAP. This CDR3 is CASGLDRYQETQYF. CDR3 sequence (DNA): TGTGCTAGTGGTTTGGACAGGTACCAAGAGACCCAGTACTTC.

This sequence joins TRBV27 and TRBJ2-3, with 10 bases aligning to TRBD2. In germline, CDR1 is MNHEY, CDR2 SMNVEV (reference sequence). Trimming removed 6 bases from V and 5 bases from J; junction bases left unmatched: 5. This CDR3 has 14 amino acids. The CDR3 DNA sequence: TGTGCCAGCAGCTTAGCGGGAGGTGGAGATACGCAGTATTTT. Translating gives CASSLAGGGDTQYF.

The chain has TRBV5-1 and TRBJ1-1, with 9 bases that match TRBD1. CDR1 SGHRS and CDR2 YFSETQ come from the germline V gene. V gave up 3 bases and J gave up 6 bases; unmatched junction bases: 9. The CDR3 spans 15 residues. CDR3 loop: CASSSRQGEVAEAFF. The CDR3 coding sequence is TGCGCCAGCAGCTCTCGACAGGGGGAGGTCGCTGAAGCTTTCTTT.